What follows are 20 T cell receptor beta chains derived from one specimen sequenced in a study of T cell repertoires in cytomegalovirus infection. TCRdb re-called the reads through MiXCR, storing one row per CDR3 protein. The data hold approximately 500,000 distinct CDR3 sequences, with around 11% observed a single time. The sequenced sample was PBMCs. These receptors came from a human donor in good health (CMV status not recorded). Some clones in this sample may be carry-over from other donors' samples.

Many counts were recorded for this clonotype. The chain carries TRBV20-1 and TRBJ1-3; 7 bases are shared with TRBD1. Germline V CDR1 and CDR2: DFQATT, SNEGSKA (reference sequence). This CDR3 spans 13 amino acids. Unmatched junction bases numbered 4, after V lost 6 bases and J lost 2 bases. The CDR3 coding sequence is TGCAGTGCGCCAGACAGGGCTGGAAACACCATATATTTT. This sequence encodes CSAPDRAGNTIYF.

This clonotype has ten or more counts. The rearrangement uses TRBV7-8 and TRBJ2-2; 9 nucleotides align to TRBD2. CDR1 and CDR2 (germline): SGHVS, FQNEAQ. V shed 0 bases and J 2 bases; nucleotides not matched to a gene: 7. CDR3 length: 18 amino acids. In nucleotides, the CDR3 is TGTGCCAGCAGCTTAGCGGTTAGCGGGGGCCTTAACACCGGGGAGCTGTTTTTT. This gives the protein CASSLAVSGGLNTGELFF.

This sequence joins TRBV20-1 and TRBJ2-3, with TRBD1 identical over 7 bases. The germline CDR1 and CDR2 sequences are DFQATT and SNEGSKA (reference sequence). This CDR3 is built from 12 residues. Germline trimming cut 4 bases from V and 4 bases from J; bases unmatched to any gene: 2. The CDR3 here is CSATGTADTQYF. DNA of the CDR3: TGCAGTGCTACCGGGACAGCAGATACGCAGTATTTT.

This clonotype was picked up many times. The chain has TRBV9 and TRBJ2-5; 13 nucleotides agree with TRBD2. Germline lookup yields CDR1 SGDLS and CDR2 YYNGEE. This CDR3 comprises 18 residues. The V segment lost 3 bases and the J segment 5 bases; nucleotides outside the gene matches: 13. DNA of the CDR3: TGTGCCAGCAGCGCCACTAGCGGGGGGGCCGCAATTGGGGAGACCCAGTACTTC. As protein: CASSATSGGAAIGETQYF. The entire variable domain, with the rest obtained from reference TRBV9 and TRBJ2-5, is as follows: DSGVTQTPKHLITATGQRVTLRCSPRSGDLSVYWYQQSLDQGLQFLIQYYNGEERAKGNILERFSAQQFPDLHSELNLSSLELGDSALYFCASSATSGGAAIGETQYFGPGTRLLVL.

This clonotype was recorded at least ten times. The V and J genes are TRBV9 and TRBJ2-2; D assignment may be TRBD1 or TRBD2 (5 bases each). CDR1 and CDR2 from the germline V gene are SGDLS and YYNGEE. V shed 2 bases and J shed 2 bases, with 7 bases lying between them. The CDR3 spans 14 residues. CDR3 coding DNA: TGTGCCAGCAGCGTGGGGGTTAACACCGGGGAGCTGTTTTTT. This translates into CASSVGVNTGELFF.

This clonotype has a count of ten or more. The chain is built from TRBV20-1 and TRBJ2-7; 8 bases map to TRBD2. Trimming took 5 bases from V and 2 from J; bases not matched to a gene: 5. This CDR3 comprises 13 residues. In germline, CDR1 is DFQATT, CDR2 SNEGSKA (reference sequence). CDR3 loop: CSAAGTRAYEQYF. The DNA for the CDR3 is TGCAGTGCTGCCGGGACTAGAGCCTACGAGCAGTACTTC.

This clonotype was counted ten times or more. The CDR3 region is CASSTQGDTEAFF. DNA of the CDR3: TGTGCCAGCAGCACCCAGGGTGACACTGAAGCTTTCTTT. The chain has TRBV7-2 and TRBJ1-1; D perhaps matches TRBD1 (5 bases). Trimming pared 5 bases from V and 3 bases from J, leaving 10 bases between. Germline CDR1 and CDR2: SGHTA and FQGNSA. The CDR3 is made up of 13 amino acids.

The CDR3 here is CASTWALYNEQFF. The CDR3 coding sequence is TGTGCCAGCACCTGGGCCCTGTACAATGAGCAGTTCTTC. The rearrangement joins TRBV28 to TRBJ2-1; D uncertain. Germline V gene sequence: CDR1 MDHEN, CDR2 SYDVKM. V shed 7 bases and J shed 4 bases, with 11 bases lying between them. This CDR3 has 13 amino acids.

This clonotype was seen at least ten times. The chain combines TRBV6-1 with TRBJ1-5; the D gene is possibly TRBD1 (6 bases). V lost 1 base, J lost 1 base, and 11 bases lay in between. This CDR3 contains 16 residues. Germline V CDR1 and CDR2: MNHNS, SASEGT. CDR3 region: CASSEVGGLSNQPQHF. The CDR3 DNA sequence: TGTGCCAGCAGTGAAGTCGGGGGCTTGAGCAATCAGCCCCAGCATTTT.

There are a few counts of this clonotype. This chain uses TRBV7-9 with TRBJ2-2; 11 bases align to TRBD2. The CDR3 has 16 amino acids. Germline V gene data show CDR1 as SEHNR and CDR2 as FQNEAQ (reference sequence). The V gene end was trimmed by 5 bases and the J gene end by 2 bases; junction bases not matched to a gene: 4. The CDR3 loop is CASSRGTSGNTGELFF. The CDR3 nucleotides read TGTGCCAGCAGCCGCGGGACTAGCGGAAACACCGGGGAGCTGTTTTTT.

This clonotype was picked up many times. The chain's CDR3 is CASSSPLRDLIMHEQFF. The CDR3 DNA sequence: TGTGCCAGCAGCTCGCCTCTCCGGGACTTAATTATGCATGAGCAGTTCTTC. The rearrangement links TRBV7-9 to TRBJ2-1; D may be TRBD2 (6 bases). V was pared by 4 bases and J by 8 bases, with 24 bases between. The CDR3 totals 17 residues. CDR1 and CDR2 (germline): SEHNR, FQNEAQ (reference sequence).

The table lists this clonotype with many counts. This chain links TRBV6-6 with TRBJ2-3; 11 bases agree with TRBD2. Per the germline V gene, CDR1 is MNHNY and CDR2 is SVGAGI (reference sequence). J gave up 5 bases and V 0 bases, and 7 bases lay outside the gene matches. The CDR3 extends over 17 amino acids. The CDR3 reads CASSYSIAGGQLDTQYF. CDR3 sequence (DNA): TGTGCCAGCAGTTACTCCATAGCGGGGGGGCAATTAGATACGCAGTATTTT.

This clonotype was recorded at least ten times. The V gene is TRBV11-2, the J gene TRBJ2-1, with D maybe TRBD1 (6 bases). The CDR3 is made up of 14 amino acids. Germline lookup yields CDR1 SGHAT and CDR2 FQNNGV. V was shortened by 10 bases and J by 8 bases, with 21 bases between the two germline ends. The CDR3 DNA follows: TGTGCCACCGAACAGGGTACGGCCGGCGATGAGCAGTTCTTC. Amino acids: CATEQGTAGDEQFF.

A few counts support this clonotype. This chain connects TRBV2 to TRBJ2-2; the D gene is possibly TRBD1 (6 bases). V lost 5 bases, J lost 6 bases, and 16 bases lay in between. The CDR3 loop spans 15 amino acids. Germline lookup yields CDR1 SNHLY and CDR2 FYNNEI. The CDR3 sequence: CASSSQGILSGELFF. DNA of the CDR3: TGTGCCAGCAGTAGCCAGGGGATATTGTCCGGGGAGCTGTTTTTT.

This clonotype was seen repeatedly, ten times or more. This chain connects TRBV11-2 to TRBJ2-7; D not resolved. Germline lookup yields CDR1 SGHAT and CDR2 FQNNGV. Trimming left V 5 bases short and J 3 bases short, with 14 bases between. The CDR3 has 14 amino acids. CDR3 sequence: CASSPAQAFYEQYF. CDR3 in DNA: TGTGCCAGCAGCCCCGCCCAAGCGTTCTACGAGCAGTACTTC.

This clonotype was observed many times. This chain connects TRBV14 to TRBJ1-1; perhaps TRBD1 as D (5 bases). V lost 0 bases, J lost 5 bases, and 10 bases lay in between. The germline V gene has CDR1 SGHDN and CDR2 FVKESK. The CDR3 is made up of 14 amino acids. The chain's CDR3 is CASSQDGAGTEAFF. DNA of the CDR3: TGTGCCAGCAGCCAAGACGGGGCGGGGACTGAAGCTTTCTTT.

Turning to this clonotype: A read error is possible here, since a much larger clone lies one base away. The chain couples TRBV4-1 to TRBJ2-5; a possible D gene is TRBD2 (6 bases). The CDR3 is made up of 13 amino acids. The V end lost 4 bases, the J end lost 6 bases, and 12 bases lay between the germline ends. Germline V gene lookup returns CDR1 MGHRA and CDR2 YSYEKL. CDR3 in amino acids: CASSRGELKTQYF. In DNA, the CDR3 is TGCGCCAGCAGCCGGGGGGAGCTGAAGACCCAGTACTTC.

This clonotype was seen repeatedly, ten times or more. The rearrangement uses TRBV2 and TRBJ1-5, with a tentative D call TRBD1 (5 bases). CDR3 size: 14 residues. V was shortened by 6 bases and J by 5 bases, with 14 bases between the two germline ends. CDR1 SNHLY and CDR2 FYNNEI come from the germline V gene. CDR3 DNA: TGTGCCAGCAGATTTAGAGGGGTGGATCAGCCCCAGCATTTT. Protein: CASRFRGVDQPQHF.

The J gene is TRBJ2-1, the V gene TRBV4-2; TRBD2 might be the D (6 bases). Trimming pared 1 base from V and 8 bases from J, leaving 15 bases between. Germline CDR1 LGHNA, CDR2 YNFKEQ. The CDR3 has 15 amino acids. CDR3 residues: CASSQVEGGKDEQFF. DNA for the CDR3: TGTGCCAGCAGCCAAGTGGAGGGAGGAAAGGATGAGCAGTTCTTC.

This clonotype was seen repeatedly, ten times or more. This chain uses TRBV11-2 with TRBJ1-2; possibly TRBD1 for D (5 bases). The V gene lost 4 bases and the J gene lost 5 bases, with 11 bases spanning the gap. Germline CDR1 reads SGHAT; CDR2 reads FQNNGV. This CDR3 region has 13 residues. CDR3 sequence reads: CASSSGPSYGYTF. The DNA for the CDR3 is TGTGCCAGCAGCTCGGGACCGAGTTATGGCTACACCTTC.